This is a list of T cell receptor beta chains from one sample in a study of spatial heterogeneity in lung cancer. One entry per CDR3 protein results from TCRdb running MiXCR on the 5' RACE reads. This sample yields 40,000 to 45,000 distinct CDR3 sequences, of which 6% to 7.5% are seen a single time; around two fifths belongs to the top ten. Here the sequenced sample was PBMCs, taken at surgery. Every receptor here comes from a female donor with early-stage non-small cell lung cancer. CDR3s include the opening cysteine and the closing phenylalanine or tryptophan. The order of the fields is V gene, J gene, CDR3 length, clone size, D gene, CDR3 protein, CDR3 DNA. D genes are given only for firm matches. Clone size is shown for a subset of rows, as once, few, many or a class of expanded clone.

TRBV29-1	TRBJ2-1	14	many	TRBD2	CSATGGGTYNEQFF	TGCAGCGCCACTGGCGGGGGGACCTACAATGAGCAGTTCTTC
TRBV11-2	TRBJ2-7	10	many	-	CASSHYEQYF	TGTGCCAGCAGCCACTACGAGCAGTACTTC
TRBV20-1	TRBJ2-7	13	many	TRBD1	CSGRTGVSYEQYF	TGCAGTGGGCGGACAGGGGTCTCCTACGAGCAGTACTTC
TRBV20-1	TRBJ2-7	14	-	-	CSARLIVRLREQYF	TGCAGTGCTAGGTTAATAGTACGGCTGCGGGAGCAGTACTTC
TRBV12-3/TRBV12-4	TRBJ2-3	15	many	-	CASSLGTPEADTQYF	TGTGCCAGCAGCTTAGGGACCCCTGAGGCAGATACGCAGTATTTT
TRBV13	TRBJ1-6	16	few	-	CASSLGQGMGNSPLHF	TGTGCCAGCAGCTTAGGACAGGGAATGGGTAATTCACCCCTCCACTTT
TRBV5-1	TRBJ2-1	16	many	TRBD1	CASSLVDRGRNNEQFF	TGCGCCAGCAGCTTGGTAGACAGGGGGAGAAACAATGAGCAGTTCTTC
TRBV7-6	TRBJ2-2	15	many	-	CASSLYPGGPGELFF	TGTGCCAGCAGCTTATATCCGGGGGGCCCCGGGGAGCTGTTTTTT
TRBV7-8	TRBJ2-7	17	-	TRBD2	CASSFGTSGSTAYEQYF	TGTGCCAGCAGCTTCGGGACTAGCGGGAGCACCGCCTACGAGCAGTACTTC
TRBV2	TRBJ2-1	14	-	-	CASGGLFSYNEQFF	TGTGCCTCTGGGGGACTGTTCTCCTACAATGAGCAGTTCTTC
TRBV24-1	TRBJ2-7	15	few	-	CATSDPKSGTSEQYF	TGTGCCACCAGTGATCCCAAGTCCGGGACCTCGGAGCAGTACTTC
TRBV4-1	TRBJ2-5	16	many	TRBD2	CASSQLSGGNQETQYF	TGCGCCAGCAGCCAACTTAGCGGGGGGAACCAAGAGACCCAGTACTTC
TRBV7-3	TRBJ2-1	16	few	-	CASSLRASRDDNEQFF	TGTGCCAGCAGCTTAAGGGCTAGTCGGGATGACAATGAGCAGTTCTTC
TRBV6-2/TRBV6-3	TRBJ2-1	16	few	-	CASTSPPGTRHNEQFF	TGTGCCAGCACCTCCCCGCCGGGGACTCGGCACAATGAGCAGTTCTTC
TRBV5-1	TRBJ2-3	12	few	-	CASSPVSDTQYF	TGCGCCAGCAGCCCGGTGTCAGATACGCAGTATTTT
TRBV28	TRBJ1-1	15	few	TRBD1	CASSASGTGATEAFF	TGTGCCAGCAGTGCTTCCGGGACAGGGGCAACTGAAGCTTTCTTT